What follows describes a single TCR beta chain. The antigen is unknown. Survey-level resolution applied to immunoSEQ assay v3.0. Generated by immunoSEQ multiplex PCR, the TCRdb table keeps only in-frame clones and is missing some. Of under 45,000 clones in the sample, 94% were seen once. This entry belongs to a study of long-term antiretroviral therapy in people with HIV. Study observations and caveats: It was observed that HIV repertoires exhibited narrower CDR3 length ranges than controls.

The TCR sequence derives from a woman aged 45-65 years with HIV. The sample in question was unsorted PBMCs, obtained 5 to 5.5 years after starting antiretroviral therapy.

This CDR3 is CASSLPEPNYGYTF. CDR3 coding DNA: TGTGCCAGCAGCTTACCAGAGCCTAACTATGGCTACACCTTC. The rearrangement joins TRBV7-9 to TRBJ1-2; D gene ambiguous. The germline V gene encodes CDR1 SEHNR and CDR2 FQNEAQ (reference sequence). The CDR3 is made up of 14 amino acids. Between the trimmed V and J ends, which lost 2 bases and 0 bases, there was a span of 7 bases.